This T cell receptor beta chain was captured in a study of cytomegalovirus exposure and HLA in healthy donors. Study conclusions and caveats: In vitro, a few CMV-associated chains proved specific for CMV antigens. According to the study, roughly 160 TCR beta chains were cytomegalovirus-associated.

CDR1 and CDR2 (germline): MDHEN, SYDVKM. Trimming took 7 bases from V and 7 from J; bases not matched to a gene: 12. CDR3 size: 14 residues. Regarding this clone: Its target is not known.

Sequenced by immunoSEQ multiplex PCR; TCRdb stores in-frame clones only, minus some. The sample yields about 200,000 clones, around 88% seen once. V gene TRBV28 combines with J gene TRBJ2-7, with 8 bases matching TRBD1. The sequenced sample was PBMCs. The receptor was derived from a woman in her late teens or twenties in good health and CMV-seronegative. CDR3: CASTNSQGAWEQYF. The CDR3 DNA reads TGTGCCAGCACCAATTCCCAGGGGGCGTGGGAGCAGTACTTC.